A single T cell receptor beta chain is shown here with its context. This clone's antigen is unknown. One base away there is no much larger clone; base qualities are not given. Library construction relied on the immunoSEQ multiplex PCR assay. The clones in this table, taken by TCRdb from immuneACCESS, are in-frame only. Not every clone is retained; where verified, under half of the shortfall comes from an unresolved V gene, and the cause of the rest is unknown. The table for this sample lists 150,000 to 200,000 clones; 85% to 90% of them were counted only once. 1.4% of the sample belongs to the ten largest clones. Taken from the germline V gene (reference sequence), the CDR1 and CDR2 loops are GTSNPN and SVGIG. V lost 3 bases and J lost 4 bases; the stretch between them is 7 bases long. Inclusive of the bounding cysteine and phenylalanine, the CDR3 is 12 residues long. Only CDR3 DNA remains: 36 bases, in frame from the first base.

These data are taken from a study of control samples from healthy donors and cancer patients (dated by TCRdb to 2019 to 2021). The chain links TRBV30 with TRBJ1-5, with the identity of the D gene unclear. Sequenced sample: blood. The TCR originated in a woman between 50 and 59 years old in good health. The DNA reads TGTGCCTGGAGAGGAGGGAATCAGCCCCAGCATTTT. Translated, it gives CAWRGGNQPQHF.